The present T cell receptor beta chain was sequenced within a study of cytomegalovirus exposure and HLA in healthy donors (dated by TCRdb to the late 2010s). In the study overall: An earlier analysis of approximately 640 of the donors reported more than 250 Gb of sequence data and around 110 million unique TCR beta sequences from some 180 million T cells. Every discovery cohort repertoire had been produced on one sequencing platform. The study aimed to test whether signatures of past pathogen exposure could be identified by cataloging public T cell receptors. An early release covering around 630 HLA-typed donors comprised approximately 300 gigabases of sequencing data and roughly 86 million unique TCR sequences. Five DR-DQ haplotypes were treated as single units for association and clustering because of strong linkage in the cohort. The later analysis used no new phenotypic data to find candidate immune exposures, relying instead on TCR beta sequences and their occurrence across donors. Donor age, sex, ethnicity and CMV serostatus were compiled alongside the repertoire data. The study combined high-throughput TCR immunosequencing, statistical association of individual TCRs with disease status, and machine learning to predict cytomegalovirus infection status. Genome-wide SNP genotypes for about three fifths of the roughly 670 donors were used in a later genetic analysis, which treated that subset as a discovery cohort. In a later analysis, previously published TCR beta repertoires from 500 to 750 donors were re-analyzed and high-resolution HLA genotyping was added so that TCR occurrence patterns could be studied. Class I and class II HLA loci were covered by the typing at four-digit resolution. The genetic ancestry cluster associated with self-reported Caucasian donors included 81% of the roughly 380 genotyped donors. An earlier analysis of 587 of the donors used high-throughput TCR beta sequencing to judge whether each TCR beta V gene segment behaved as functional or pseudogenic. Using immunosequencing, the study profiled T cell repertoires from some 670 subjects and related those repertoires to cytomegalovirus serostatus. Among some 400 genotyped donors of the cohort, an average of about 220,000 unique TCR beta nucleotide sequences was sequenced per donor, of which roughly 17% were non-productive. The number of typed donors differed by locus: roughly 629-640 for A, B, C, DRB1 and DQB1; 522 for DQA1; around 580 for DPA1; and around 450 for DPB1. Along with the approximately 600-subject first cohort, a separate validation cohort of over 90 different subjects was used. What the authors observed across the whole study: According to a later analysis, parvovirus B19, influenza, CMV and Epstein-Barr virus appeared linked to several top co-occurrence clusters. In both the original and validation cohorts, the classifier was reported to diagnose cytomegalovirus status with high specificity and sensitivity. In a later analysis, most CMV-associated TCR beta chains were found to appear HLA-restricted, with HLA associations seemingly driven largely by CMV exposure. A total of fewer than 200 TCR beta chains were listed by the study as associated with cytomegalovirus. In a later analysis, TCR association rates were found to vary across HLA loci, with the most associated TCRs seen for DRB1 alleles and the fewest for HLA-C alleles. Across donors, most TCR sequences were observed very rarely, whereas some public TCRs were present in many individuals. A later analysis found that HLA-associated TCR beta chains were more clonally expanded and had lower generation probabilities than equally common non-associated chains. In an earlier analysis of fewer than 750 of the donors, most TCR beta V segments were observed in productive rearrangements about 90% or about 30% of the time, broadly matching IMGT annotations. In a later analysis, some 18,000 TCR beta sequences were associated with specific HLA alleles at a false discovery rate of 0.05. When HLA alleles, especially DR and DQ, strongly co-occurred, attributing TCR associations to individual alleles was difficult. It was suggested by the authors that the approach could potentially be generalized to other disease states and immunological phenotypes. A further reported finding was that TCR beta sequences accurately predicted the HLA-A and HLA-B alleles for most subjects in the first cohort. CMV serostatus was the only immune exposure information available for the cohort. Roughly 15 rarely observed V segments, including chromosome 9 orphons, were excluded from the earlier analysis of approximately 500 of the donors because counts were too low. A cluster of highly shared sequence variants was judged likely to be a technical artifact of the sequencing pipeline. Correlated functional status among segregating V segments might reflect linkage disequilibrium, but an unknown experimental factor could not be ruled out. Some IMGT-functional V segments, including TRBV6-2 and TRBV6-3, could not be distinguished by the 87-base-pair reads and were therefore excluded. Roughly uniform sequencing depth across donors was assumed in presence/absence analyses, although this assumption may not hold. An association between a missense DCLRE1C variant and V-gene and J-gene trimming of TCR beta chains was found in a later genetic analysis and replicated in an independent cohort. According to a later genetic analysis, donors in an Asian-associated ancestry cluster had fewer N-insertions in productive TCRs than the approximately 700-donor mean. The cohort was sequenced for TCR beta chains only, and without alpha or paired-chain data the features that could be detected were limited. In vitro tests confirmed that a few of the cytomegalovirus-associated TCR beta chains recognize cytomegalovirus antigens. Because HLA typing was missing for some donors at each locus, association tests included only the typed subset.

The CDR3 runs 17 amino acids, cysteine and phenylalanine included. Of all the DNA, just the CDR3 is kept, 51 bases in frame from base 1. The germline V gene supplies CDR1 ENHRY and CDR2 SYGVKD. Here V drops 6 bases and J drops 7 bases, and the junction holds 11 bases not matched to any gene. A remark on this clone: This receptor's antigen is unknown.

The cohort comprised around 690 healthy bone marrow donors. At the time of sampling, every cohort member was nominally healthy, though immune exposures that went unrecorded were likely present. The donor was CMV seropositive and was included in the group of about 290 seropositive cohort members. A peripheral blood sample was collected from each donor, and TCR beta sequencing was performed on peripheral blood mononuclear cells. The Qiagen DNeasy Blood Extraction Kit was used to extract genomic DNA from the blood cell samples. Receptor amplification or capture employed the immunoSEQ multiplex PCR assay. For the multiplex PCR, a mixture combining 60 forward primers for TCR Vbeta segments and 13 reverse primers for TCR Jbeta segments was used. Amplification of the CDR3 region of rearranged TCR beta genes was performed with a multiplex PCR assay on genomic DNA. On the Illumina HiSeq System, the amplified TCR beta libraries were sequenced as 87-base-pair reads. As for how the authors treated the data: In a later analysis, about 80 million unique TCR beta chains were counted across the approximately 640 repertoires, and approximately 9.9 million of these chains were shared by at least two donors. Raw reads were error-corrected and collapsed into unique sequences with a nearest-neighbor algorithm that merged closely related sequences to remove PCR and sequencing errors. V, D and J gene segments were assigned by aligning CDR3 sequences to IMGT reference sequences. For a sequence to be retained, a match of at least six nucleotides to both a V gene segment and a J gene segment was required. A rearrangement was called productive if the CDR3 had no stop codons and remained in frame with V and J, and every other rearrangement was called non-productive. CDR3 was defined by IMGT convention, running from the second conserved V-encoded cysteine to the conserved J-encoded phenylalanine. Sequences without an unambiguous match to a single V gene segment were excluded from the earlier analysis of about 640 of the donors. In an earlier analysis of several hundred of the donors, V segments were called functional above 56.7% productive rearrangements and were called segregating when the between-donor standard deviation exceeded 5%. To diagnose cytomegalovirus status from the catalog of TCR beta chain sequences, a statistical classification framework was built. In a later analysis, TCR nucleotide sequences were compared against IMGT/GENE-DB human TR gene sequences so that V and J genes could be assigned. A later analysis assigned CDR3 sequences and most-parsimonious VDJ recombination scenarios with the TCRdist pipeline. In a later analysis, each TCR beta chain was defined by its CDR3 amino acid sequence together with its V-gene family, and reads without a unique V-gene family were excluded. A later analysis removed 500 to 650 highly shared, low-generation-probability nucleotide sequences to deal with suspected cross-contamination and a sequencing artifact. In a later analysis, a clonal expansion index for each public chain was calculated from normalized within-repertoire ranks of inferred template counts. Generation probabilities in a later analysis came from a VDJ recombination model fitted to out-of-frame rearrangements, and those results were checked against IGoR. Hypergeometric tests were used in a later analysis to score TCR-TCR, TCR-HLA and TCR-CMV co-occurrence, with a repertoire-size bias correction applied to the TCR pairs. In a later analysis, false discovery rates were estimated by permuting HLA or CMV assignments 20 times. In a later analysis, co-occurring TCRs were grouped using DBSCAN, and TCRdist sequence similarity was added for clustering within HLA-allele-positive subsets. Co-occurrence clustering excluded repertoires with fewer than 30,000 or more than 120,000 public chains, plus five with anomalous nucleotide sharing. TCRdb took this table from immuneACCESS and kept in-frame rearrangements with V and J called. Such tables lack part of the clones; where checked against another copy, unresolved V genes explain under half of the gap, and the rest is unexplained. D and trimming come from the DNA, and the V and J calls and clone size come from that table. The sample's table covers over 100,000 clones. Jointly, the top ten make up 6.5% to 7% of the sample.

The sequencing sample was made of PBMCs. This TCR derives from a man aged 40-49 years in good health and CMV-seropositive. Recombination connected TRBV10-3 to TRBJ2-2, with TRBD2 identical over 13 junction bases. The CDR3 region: CAIRIPGLAGRDGELFF. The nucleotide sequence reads TGTGCCATCAGAATACCGGGACTAGCGGGAAGAGACGGGGAGCTGTTTTTT.